The rows below give T cell receptor beta chains drawn from one sample of a study of T cell repertoires in aging, cancer and after chemotherapy. TCRdb recomputed calls from the multiplex PCR reads with MiXCR, one row per CDR3 protein. The sample has fewer than 7,000 distinct CDR3 sequences, around a third seen once; the top ten hold 25% to 35%. Sequenced sample: blood. The receptors derive from a human donor with a blood cancer. Each CDR3 is given with its conserved first and last residue.

j_gene	v_gene	CDR3aa
TRBJ2-3	TRBV5-5	CASSFRTDTADTQYF
TRBJ2-1	TRBV12-3/TRBV12-4	CASSLGWGEQFF
TRBJ1-2	TRBV5-6	CASSFAGTIGPNYGYTF
TRBJ1-4	TRBV27	CASSLVGQGGENEKLFF
TRBJ2-7	TRBV6-5	CASSRTSGRAWEQYF
TRBJ2-5	TRBV7-9	CASTPWIETQYF
TRBJ1-1	TRBV7-2	CASSVRRPGNTEAFF
TRBJ2-1	TRBV15	CATRREVAGVIDNEQFF
TRBJ2-7	TRBV29-1	CSASPDNYEQYF
TRBJ2-2	TRBV6-5	CASRRTATGLAGELFF
TRBJ1-5	TRBV19	CASSIEGNLWGREGPQHF
TRBJ1-6	TRBV7-9	CASSLGGSSYNSPLHF
TRBJ2-3	TRBV20-1	CSARWGRADTQYF
TRBJ2-2	TRBV20-1	CSARDPSTGELFF
TRBJ2-7	TRBV28	CASTLGVWGNYEQYF
TRBJ2-2	TRBV7-2	CASINDWGGELFF
TRBJ2-3	TRBV13	CASSLRGTDTQYF
TRBJ2-4	TRBV12-3/TRBV12-4	CASSSGVLAKNIQYF
TRBJ2-7	TRBV7-2	CASGRESGYEQYF
TRBJ2-3	TRBV13	CASSHASGGTDTQYF
TRBJ2-7	TRBV6-1	CASSHTRTSEQYF
TRBJ1-6	TRBV28	CASSTNRDSSPLHF
TRBJ2-3	TRBV19	CASSISSGGLSDTQYF
TRBJ2-5	TRBV12-3/TRBV12-4	CASSPSGRVGRTQYF
TRBJ1-1	TRBV20-1	CSARLTGPNTEAFF
TRBJ1-5	TRBV5-6	CASSLARVLDQPQHF
TRBJ2-3	TRBV6-2/TRBV6-3	CATRNRGFRTDTQYF
TRBJ1-6	TRBV19	CASRTGYHNSPLHF
TRBJ2-7	TRBV12-3/TRBV12-4	CASTKSGYEQYF
TRBJ2-5	TRBV7-6	CASGSSGRAGETQYF
TRBJ1-5	TRBV19	CASRDEGGGQPQHF
TRBJ2-7	TRBV18	CASSPKRSIFSYEQYF
TRBJ2-7	TRBV5-4	CASSSPNRGSEQYF
TRBJ1-6	TRBV30	CAWSHRLVLGPSNSPLHF
TRBJ1-1	TRBV6-2/TRBV6-3	CASSYWGEAFF
TRBJ2-1	TRBV7-6	CASSLGTANEQFF
TRBJ2-7	TRBV6-1	CASSVYDYGEQYF
TRBJ1-5	TRBV19	CASSTSREGNQPQHF
TRBJ2-2	TRBV5-1	CASSPSRQNTGELFF
TRBJ2-2	TRBV4-2	CASSQTGGRSELFF
TRBJ1-5	TRBV6-5	CASSRNPNQPQHF
TRBJ2-6	TRBV6-2/TRBV6-3	CASSSATGGLGANVLTF